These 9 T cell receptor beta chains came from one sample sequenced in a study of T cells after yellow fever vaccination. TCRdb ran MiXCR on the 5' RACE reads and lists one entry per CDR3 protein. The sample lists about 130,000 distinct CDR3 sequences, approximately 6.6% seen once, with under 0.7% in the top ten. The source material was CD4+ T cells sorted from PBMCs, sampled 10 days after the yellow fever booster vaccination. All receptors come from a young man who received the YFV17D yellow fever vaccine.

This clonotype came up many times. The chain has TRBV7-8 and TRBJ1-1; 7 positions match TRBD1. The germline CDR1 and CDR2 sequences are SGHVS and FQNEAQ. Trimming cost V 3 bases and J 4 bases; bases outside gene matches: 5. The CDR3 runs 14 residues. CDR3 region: CASSFQWDSTEAFF. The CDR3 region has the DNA TGTGCCAGCAGCTTCCAATGGGACAGCACTGAAGCTTTCTTT.

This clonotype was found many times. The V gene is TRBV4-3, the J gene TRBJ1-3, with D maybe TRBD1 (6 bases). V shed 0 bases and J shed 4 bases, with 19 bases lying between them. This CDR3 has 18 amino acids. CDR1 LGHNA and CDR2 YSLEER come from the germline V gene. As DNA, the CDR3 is TGCGCCAGCAGCCAAGAAGCCACAGGGTTTGGGTCCGGAAACACCATATATTTT. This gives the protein CASSQEATGFGSGNTIYF.

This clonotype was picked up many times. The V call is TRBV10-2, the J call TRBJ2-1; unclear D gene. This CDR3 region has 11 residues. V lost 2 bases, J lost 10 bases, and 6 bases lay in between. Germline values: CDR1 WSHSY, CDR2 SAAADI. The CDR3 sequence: CASSEVSEQFF. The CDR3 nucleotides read TGCGCCAGCAGTGAGGTGTCAGAGCAGTTCTTC.

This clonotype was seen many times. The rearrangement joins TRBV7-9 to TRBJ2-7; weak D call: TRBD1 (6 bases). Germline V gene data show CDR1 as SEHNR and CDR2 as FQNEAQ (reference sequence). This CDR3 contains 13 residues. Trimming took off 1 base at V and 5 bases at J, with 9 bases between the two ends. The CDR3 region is CASSLGRGNEQYF. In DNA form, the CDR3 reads TGTGCCAGCAGCTTAGGCAGGGGCAACGAGCAGTACTTC.

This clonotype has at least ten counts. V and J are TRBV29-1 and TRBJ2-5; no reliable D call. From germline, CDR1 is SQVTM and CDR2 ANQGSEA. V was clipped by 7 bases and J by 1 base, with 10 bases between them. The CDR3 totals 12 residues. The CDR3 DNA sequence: TGCAGCGCCAAGGAGCGCCAAGAGACCCAGTACTTC. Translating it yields CSAKERQETQYF.

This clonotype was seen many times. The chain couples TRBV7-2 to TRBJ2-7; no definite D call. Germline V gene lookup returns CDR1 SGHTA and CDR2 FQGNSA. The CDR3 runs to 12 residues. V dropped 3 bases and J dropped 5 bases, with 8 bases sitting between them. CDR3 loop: CASSLSRDEQYF. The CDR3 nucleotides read TGTGCCAGCAGCTTGTCTAGGGACGAGCAGTACTTC.

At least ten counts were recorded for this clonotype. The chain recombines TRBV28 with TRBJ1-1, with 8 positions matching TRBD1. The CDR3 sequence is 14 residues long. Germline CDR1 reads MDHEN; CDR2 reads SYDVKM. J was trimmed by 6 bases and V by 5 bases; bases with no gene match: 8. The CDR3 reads CASSNPGGRPEAFF. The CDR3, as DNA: TGTGCCAGCAGTAACCCAGGGGGCAGACCTGAAGCTTTCTTT.

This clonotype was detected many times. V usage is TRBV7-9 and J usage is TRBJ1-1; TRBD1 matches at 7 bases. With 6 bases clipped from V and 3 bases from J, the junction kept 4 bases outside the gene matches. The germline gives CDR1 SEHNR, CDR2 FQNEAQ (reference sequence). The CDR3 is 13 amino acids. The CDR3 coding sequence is TGTGCCAGCAGATCACAGGGGCACACTGAAGCTTTCTTT. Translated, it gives CASRSQGHTEAFF.

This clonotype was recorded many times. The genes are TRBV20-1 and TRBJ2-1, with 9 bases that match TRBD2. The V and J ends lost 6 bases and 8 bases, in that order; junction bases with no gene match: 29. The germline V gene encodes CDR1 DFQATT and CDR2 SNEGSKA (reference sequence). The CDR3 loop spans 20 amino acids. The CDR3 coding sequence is TGCAGTGCCCGGACCCCACCAGATATGACTAGCGGCCTAAGAGGGCATGAGCAGTTCTTC. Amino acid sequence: CSARTPPDMTSGLRGHEQFF.